Listed here are 12 T cell receptor beta chains from one sample, sequenced in a study of blood T cell repertoires in COVID-19. Only in-frame clones appear in the TCRdb table, and some are missing; sequencing was by immunoSEQ multiplex PCR. Among 50,000 or so clones listed, about 92% were seen once. The sequenced sample was peripheral blood. These receptors were obtained from a man in his sixties with COVID-19, enrolled during active disease.

The chain is built from TRBV7-9 and TRBJ1-6; maybe TRBD1 (6 bases). Trimming stripped 4 bases from V and 4 bases from J, with 8 bases between. The CDR3 totals 14 residues. Germline assignment: CDR1 SEHNR and CDR2 FQNEAQ (reference sequence). The CDR3 loop reads CASSSQGYNSPLHF. Written as DNA, the CDR3 is TGTGCCAGCAGCTCACAGGGATATAATTCACCCCTCCACTTT. The variable domain in full, completed from reference TRBV7-9 and TRBJ1-6, reads DTGVSQNPRHKITKRGQNVTFRCDPISEHNRLYWYRQTLGQGPEFLTYFQNEAQLEKSRLLSDRFSAERPKGSFSTLEIQRTEQGDSAMYLCASSSQGYNSPLHFGNGTRLTVT.

The chain joins TRBV4-1 to TRBJ2-1; D perhaps matches TRBD1 (6 bases). The V end lost 3 bases, the J end lost 4 bases, and 13 bases lay between the germline ends. This CDR3 is built from 15 residues. Germline loops: CDR1 MGHRA, CDR2 YSYEKL. This CDR3 reads CASSQGDTNYNEQFF. The CDR3 DNA reads as TGCGCCAGCAGCCAGGGGGACACTAATTACAATGAGCAGTTCTTC.

V and J are TRBV27 and TRBJ1-3; no firm D call. The germline V gene encodes CDR1 MNHEY and CDR2 SMNVEV (reference sequence). CDR3 length equals 16 residues. The germline V and J ends were trimmed by 5 bases and 3 bases, with 17 bases remaining between them. CDR3 DNA: TGTGCCAGCAGTCCACTCTGGCCTTCAGGTGGAAACACCATATATTTT. Protein sequence: CASSPLWPSGGNTIYF.

The chain joins TRBV7-3 to TRBJ2-1; 9 bases are shared with TRBD1. Germline-derived CDR1 and CDR2 are SGHTA and FQGTGA. V was pared by 4 bases and J by 9 bases, with 7 bases of the junction left unmatched. The CDR3 runs 14 residues. CDR3: CASSSGTGRSEQFF. The CDR3 DNA reads as TGTGCCAGCAGCTCGGGGACAGGGAGAAGTGAGCAGTTCTTC.

The rearrangement joins TRBV14 to TRBJ2-7, with TRBD2 matching 7 bases. The V gene's germline CDR1 is SGHDN and CDR2 FVKESK. Trimming took 4 bases from V and 4 from J; bases not matched to a gene: 4. The CDR3 sequence is 13 residues long. Here the CDR3 DNA reads TGTGCCAGCAGCCGCGGGAGCGTATACGAGCAGTACTTC. Amino acids: CASSRGSVYEQYF. The entire variable domain, with the rest obtained from reference TRBV14 and TRBJ2-7, is as follows: EAGVTQFPSHSVIEKGQTVTLRCDPISGHDNLYWYRRVMGKEIKFLLHFVKESKQDESGMPNNRFLAERTGGTYSTLKVQPAELEDSGVYFCASSRGSVYEQYFGPGTRLTVT.

This clone was counted a single time. The chain uses TRBV7-2 and TRBJ2-6; D might be TRBD1 (5 bases). CDR3 length equals 19 residues. The V end lost 3 bases, the J end lost 0 bases, and 18 bases lay between the germline ends. From germline, CDR1 is SGHTA and CDR2 FQGNSA. CDR3 coding DNA: TGTGCCAGCAGCTTCGGTCGTTGGGGCGTGAGCTCTGGGGCCAACGTCCTGACTTTC. Protein sequence: CASSFGRWGVSSGANVLTF. The full variable domain, with the rest looked up from reference TRBV7-2 and TRBJ2-6, is GAGVSQSPSNKVTEKGKDVELRCDPISGHTALYWYRQSLGQGLEFLIYFQGNSAPDKSGLPSDRFSAERTGGSVSTLTIQRTQQEDSAVYLCASSFGRWGVSSGANVLTFGAGSRLTVL.

The rearrangement uses TRBV11-2 and TRBJ2-2; the match to TRBD1 covers 8 bases. The V gene end was trimmed by 1 base and the J gene end by 5 bases; junction bases not matched to a gene: 6. The germline CDR1 and CDR2 sequences are SGHAT and FQNNGV. The CDR3 consists of 16 residues. Here the CDR3 reads CASSLGTGIGTGELFF. CDR3 bases: TGTGCCAGCAGCTTAGGGACAGGGATTGGGACCGGGGAGCTGTTTTTT.

The chain employs TRBV28 and TRBJ2-7; TRBD1 aligns across 8 bases. Germline loops: CDR1 MDHEN, CDR2 SYDVKM. The CDR3 length is 12 residues. The junction had 4 bases not matched to a gene; V was cut back by 10 bases and J by 2 bases. The CDR3 here is CATGQGPYEQYF. CDR3 in DNA: TGTGCCACCGGACAGGGACCCTACGAGCAGTACTTC.

V is TRBV7-9 and J is TRBJ2-7, with D perhaps TRBD2 (5 bases). Germline V gene lookup returns CDR1 SEHNR and CDR2 FQNEAQ (reference sequence). Trimming stripped 5 bases from V and 0 bases from J, with 11 bases between. The CDR3 extends over 14 amino acids. This chain's CDR3 is CASSATGSSYEQYF. Here the CDR3 DNA reads TGTGCCAGCAGCGCCACGGGGAGCTCCTACGAGCAGTACTTC.

The chain is built from TRBV28 and TRBJ2-7; D might be TRBD1 (5 bases). The V gene's germline CDR1 is MDHEN and CDR2 SYDVKM. The ends were cut back, 6 bases at V and 4 bases at J, with 25 bases in the middle. This CDR3 is 17 amino acids long. CDR3 sequence: CASSSLFSTGVGYEQYF. The CDR3 DNA sequence: TGTGCCAGCAGCTCTTTATTTTCCACAGGTGTGGGGTACGAGCAGTACTTC. Filled out from reference TRBV28 and TRBJ2-7, the complete variable domain reads DVKVTQSSRYLVKRTGEKVFLECVQDMDHENMFWYRQDPGLGLRLIYFSYDVKMKEKGDIPEGYSVSREKKERFSLILESASTNQTSMYLCASSSLFSTGVGYEQYFGPGTRLTVT.

The V gene is TRBV19, the J gene TRBJ2-1, with a possible D match to TRBD1 (5 bases). The CDR3 runs 18 residues. From germline, CDR1 is LNHDA and CDR2 SQIVND (reference sequence). V was trimmed by 2 bases and J by 0 bases, leaving 17 bases between them. The CDR3 spells CASSIWHTAGRSYNEQFF. The CDR3 nucleotides are TGTGCCAGTAGTATATGGCATACGGCAGGGCGCTCCTACAATGAGCAGTTCTTC.

The chain is built from TRBV5-1 and TRBJ2-3, with D perhaps matching TRBD2 (6 bases). The CDR3 is 15 amino acids. Germline V gene sequence: CDR1 SGHRS, CDR2 YFSETQ. V was cut by 4 bases and J by 3 bases, with 15 bases left in between. The CDR3 DNA follows: TGCGCCAGCAGCAGCCCGGGAGAGCGGACAGATACGCAGTATTTT. This translates into CASSSPGERTDTQYF.